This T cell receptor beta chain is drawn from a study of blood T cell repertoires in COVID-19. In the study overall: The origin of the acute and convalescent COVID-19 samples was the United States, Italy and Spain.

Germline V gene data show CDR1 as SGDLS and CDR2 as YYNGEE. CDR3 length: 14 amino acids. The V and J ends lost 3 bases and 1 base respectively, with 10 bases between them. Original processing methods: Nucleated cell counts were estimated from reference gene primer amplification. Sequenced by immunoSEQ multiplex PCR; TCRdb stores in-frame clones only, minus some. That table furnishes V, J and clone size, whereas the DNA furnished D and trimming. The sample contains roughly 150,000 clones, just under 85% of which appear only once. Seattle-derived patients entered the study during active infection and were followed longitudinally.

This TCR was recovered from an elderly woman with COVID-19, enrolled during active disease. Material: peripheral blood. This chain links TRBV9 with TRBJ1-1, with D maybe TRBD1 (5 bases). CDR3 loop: CASSAMGGNTEAFF. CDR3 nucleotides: TGTGCCAGCAGCGCCATGGGGGGGAACACTGAAGCTTTCTTT.